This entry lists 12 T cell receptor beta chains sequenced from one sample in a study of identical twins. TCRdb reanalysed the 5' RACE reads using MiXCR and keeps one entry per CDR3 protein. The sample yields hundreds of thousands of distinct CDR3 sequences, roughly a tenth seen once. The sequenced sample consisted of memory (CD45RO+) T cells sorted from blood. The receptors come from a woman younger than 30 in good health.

This CDR3 reads CASSQDSGSSDTQYF. The CDR3 DNA is TGTGCCAGCAGCCAAGATAGCGGGAGTTCAGATACGCAGTATTTT. This chain joins TRBV3-1 and TRBJ2-3, with 9 bases aligning to TRBD2. The CDR3 is made up of 15 amino acids. Trimming took 0 bases from V and 4 from J; bases not matched to a gene: 2. CDR1 LGHDT and CDR2 YNNKEL come from the germline V gene (reference sequence).

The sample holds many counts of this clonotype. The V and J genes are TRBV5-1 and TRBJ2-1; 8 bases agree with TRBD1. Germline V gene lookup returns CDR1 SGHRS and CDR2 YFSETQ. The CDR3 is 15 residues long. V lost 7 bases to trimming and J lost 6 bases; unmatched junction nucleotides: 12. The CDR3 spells CASCPSGTGPNEQFF. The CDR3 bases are TGCGCCAGCTGCCCTTCTGGGACAGGACCCAATGAGCAGTTCTTC.

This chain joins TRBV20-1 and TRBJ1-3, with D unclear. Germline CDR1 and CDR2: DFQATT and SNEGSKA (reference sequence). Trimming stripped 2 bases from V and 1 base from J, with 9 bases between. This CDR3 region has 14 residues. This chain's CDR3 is CSARPDGSGNTIYF. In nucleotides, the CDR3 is TGCAGTGCTAGACCGGACGGATCTGGAAACACCATATATTTT.

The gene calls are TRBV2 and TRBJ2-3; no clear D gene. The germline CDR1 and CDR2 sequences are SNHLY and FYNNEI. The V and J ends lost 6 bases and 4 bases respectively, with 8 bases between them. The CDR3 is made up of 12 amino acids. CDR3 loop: CASRPMSDTQYF. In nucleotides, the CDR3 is TGTGCCAGCAGGCCCATGTCAGATACGCAGTATTTT.

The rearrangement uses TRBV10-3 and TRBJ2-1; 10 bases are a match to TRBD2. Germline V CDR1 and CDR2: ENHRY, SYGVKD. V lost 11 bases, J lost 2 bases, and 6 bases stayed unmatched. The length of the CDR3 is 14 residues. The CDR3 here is CAGAGTSAYNEQFF. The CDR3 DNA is TGTGCCGGCGCCGGGACTAGCGCCTACAATGAGCAGTTCTTC.

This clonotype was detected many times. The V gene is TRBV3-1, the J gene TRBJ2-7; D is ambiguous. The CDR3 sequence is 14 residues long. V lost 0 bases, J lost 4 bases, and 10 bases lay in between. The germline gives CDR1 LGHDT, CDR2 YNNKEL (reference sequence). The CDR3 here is CASSQDFSGYEQYF. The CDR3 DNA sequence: TGTGCCAGCAGCCAAGATTTCTCCGGGTACGAGCAGTACTTC.

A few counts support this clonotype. The CDR3 nucleotides are TGTGCCAGCAGCTTGGAGGATTGGGTCGGTGGCTACACCTTC. Translation gives CASSLEDWVGGYTF. The genes are TRBV5-6 and TRBJ1-2; D remains unclear. CDR3 length equals 14 residues. The V gene lost 0 bases and the J gene lost 7 bases, with 13 bases spanning the gap. CDR1 is SGHDT, CDR2 YYEEEE, per germline.

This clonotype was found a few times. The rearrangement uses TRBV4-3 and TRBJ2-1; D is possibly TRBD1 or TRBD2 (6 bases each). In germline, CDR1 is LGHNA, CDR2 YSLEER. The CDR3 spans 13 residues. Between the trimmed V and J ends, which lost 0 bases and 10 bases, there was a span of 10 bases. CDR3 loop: CASSQEVGGEQFF. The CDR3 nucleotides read TGCGCCAGCAGCCAAGAGGTGGGGGGCGAGCAGTTCTTC.

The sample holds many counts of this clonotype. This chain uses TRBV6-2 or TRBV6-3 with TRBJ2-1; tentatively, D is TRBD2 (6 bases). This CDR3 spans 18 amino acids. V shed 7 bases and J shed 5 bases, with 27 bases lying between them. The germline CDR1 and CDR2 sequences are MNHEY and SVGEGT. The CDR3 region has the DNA TGTGCCAGCACTAGGGGTTTGACGCGGGACCAGGCTGACAATGAGCAGTTCTTC. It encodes CASTRGLTRDQADNEQFF.

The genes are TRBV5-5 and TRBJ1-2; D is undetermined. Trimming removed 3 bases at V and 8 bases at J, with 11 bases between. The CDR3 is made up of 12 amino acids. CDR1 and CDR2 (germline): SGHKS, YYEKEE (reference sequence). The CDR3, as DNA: TGTGCCAGCAGCTCGACCCCCAGGGGCTACACCTTC. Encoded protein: CASSSTPRGYTF.

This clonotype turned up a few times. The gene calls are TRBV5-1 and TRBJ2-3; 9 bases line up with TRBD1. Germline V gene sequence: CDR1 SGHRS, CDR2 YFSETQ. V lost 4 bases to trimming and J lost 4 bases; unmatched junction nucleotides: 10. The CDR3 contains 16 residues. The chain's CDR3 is CASSARPGQGSDTQYF. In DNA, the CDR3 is TGCGCCAGCAGCGCCCGCCCGGGACAGGGCTCAGATACGCAGTATTTT.

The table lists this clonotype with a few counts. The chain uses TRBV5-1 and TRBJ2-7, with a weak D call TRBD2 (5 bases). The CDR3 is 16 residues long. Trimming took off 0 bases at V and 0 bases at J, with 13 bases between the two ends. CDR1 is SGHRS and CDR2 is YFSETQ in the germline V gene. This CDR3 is CASSLATRGSSYEQYF. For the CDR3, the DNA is TGCGCCAGCAGCTTGGCAACGCGAGGGAGCTCCTACGAGCAGTACTTC.